The T cell receptor (beta chain) described here comes from a study of blood T cells in healthy people across ages. For the second PCR, which ran for 7 to 11 cycles, a sample-barcoded 5' primer and a J-beta primer mix were used. TCRdb reanalysed the 5' RACE reads using MiXCR and keeps one entry per CDR3 protein. The data hold fewer than 1 million distinct CDR3 sequences, with 44% observed a single time. Per the germline V gene, CDR1 is SQVTM and CDR2 is ANQGSEA. The CDR3 runs to 13 residues. The V and J ends lost 1 base and 8 bases respectively, with 12 bases between them. The specimen sequenced was blood. The source is a man in his sixties in good health. V gene TRBV29-1 combines with J gene TRBJ2-1; D possibly corresponds to TRBD2 (5 bases). The CDR3, as DNA: TGCAGCGTTGAAGGTGGGGAGTTACATGAGCAGTTCTTC. This encodes CSVEGGELHEQFF.